This section outlines one T cell receptor (beta chain) sequence together with its context. Its specificity is not known. The sample comes from a study of T cells expressing NK-cell markers. About the study: Most of the eight sequenced donors were HCMV-seropositive; one was seronegative. Study-wide points: Dominant NKG2C+ clonotypes were found to form about 1.0-8% of CD8+ T cells in a handful of donors.

TCRdb derives one entry per CDR3 protein from the 5' RACE reads, leaving out DNA. The clone table shows 300,000 to 450,000 distinct CDR3 sequences, with the ten largest holding roughly 5.2%. The CDR3 consists of 13 residues. CDR1 is MNHNS, CDR2 SASEGT, per germline. This TCR was sampled from a man aged 18 to 70 in good health. The genes are TRBV6-1 and TRBJ2-5; checking the TCRdb D call of TRBD1 is not possible without DNA. The sample comprised blood T cells: a sorted CD56 or NKG2C T cell subset, CD4+ or CD8+ T cells, or bulk PBMC T cells (not recorded which). The CDR3 reads CASRQTGRETQYF.